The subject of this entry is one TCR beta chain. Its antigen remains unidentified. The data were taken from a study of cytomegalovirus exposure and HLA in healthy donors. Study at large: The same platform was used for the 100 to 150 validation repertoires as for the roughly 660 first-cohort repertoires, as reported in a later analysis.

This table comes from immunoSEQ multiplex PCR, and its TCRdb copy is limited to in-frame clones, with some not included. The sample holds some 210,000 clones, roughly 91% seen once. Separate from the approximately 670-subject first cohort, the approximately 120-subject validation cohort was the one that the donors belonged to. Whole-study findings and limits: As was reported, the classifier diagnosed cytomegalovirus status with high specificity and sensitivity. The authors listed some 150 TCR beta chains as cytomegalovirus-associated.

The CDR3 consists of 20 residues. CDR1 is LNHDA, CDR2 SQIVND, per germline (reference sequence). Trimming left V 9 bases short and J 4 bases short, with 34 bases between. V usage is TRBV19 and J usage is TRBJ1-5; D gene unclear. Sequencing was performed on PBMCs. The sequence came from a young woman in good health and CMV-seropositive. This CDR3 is CASPDLARPINRSQNQPQHF. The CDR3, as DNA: TGTGCCAGCCCAGATCTGGCGCGCCCTATTAATCGGAGTCAGAATCAGCCCCAGCATTTT.